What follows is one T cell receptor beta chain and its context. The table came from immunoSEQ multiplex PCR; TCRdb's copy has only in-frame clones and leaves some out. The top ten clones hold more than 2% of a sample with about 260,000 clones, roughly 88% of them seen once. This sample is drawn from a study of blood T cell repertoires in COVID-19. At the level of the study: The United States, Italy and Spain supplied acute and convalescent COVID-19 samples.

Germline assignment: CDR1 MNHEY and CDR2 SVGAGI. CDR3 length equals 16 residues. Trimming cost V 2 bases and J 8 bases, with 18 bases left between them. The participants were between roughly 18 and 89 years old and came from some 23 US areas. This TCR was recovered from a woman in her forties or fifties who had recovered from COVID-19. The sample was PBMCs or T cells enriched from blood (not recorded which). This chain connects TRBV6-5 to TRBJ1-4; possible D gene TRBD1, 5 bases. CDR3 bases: TGTGCCAGCAGTTACACGCGTATCGGAAGGGGAGAAAAACTGTTTTTT. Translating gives CASSYTRIGRGEKLFF.